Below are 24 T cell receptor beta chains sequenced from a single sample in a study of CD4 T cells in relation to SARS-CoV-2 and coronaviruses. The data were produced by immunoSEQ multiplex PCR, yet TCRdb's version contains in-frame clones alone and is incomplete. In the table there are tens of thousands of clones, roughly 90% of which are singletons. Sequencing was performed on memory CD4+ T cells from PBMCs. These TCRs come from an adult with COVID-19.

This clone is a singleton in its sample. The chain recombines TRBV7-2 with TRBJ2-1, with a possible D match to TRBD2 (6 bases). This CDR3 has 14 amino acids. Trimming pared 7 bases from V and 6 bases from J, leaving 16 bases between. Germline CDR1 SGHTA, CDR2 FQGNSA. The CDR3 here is CASKNAAGFNEQFF. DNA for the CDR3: TGTGCCAGCAAAAACGCCGCGGGGTTCAATGAGCAGTTCTTC.

CDR3 loop: CASSRAPGQLNEKLFF. The CDR3 bases are TGTGCCAGCAGTCGAGCCCCGGGACAGCTTAATGAAAAACTGTTTTTT. The chain links TRBV27 to TRBJ1-4; 7 nucleotides match TRBD1. From germline, CDR1 is MNHEY and CDR2 SMNVEV (reference sequence). The CDR3 is 16 amino acids. The ends lost 5 bases at V and 4 bases at J; junction bases unmatched: 10.

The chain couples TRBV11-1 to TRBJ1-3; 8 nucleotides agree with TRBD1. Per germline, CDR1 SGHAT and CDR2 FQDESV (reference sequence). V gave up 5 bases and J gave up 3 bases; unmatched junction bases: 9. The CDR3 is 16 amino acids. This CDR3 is CASSPGGAGLGNTIYF. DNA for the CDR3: TGTGCCAGCAGCCCAGGGGGCGCAGGGCTTGGAAACACCATATATTTT.

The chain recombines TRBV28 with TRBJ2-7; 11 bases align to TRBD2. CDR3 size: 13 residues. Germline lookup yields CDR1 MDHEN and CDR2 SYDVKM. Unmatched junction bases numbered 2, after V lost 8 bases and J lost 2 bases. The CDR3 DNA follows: TGTGCCAGCCTGACTAGCGGGACCTACGAGCAGTACTTC. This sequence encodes CASLTSGTYEQYF.

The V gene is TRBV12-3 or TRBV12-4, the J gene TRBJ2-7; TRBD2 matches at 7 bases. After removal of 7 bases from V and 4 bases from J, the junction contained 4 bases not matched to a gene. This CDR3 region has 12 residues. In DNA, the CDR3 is TGTGCCAGCACCTGGGGGGGATACGAGCAGTACTTC. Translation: CASTWGGYEQYF.

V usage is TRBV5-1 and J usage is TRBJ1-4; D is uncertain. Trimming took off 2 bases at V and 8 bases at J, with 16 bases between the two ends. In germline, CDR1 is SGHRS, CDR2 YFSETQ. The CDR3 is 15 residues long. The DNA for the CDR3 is TGCGCCAGCAGCTTTTTGGCCCGTAGCGGAGAAAAACTGTTTTTT. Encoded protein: CASSFLARSGEKLFF.

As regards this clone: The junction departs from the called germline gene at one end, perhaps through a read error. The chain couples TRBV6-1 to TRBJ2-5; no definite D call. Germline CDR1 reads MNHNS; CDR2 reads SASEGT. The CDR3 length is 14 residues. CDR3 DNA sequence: TGTGCCAGCAGCGAAGAGTGGATTTTAGGGACCCAGTACTTC. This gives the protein CASSEEWILGTQYF.

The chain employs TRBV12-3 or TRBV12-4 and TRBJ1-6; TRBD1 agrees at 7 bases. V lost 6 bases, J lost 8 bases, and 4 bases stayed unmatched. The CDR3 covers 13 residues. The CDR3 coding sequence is TGTGCCAGCAGGGGGACAGAGTATTCACCCCTCCACTTT. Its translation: CASRGTEYSPLHF.

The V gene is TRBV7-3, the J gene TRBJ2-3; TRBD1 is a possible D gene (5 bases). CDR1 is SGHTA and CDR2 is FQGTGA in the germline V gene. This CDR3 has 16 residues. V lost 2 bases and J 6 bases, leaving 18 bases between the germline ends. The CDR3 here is CASSLGVGPTTDTQYF. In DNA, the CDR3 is TGTGCCAGCAGCTTAGGGGTGGGGCCAACCACGGATACGCAGTATTTT.

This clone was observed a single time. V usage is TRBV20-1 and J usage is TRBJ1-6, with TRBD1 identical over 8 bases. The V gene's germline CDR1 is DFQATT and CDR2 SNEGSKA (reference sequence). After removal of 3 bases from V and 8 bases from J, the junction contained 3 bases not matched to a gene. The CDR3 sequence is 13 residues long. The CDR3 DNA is TGCAGTGCTAGTGGACAGGGCTATTCACCCCTCCACTTT. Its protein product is CSASGQGYSPLHF.

This CDR3 reads CASSKHLDGELFF. DNA for the CDR3: TGTGCCAGTAGTAAGCATTTGGACGGGGAGCTGTTTTTT. This chain uses TRBV19 with TRBJ2-2; no clear D gene. The V gene lost 4 bases and the J gene lost 7 bases, with 10 bases spanning the gap. CDR3 size: 13 residues. Looked up from germline, CDR1 is LNHDA and CDR2 is SQIVND (reference sequence).

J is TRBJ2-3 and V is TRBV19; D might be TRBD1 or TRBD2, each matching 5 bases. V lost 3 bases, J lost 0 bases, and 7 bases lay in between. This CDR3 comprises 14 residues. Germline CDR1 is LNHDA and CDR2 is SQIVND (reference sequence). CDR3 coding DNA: TGTGCCAGTAGTATTTGGGGGAGCACAGATACGCAGTATTTT. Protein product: CASSIWGSTDTQYF.

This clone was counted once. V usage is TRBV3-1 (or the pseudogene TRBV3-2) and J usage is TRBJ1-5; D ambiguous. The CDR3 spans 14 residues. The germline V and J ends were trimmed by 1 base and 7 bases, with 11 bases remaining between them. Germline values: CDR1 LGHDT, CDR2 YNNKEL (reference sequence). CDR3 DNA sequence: TGTGCCAGCAGCCAAGGTGGGTCCATGCAGCCCCAGCATTTT. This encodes CASSQGGSMQPQHF.

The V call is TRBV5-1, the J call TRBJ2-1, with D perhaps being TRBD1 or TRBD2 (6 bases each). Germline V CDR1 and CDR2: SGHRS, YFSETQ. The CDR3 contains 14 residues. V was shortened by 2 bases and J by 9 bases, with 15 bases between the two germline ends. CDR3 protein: CASSLGRGESEQFF. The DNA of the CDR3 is TGCGCCAGCAGCTTAGGTAGGGGGGAGAGTGAGCAGTTCTTC.

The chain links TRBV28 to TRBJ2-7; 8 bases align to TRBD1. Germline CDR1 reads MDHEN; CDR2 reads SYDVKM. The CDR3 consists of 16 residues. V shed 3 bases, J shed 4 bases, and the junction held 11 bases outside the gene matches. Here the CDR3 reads CASSFNPGQEEYEQYF. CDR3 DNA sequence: TGTGCCAGCAGTTTCAACCCGGGACAGGAAGAATACGAGCAGTACTTC.

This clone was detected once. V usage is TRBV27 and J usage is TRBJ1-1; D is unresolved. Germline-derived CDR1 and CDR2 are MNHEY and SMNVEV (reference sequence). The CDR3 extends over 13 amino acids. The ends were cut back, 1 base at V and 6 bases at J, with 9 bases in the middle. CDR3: CASSLLSRSEAFF. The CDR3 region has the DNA TGTGCCAGCAGTTTATTGTCCAGGTCTGAAGCTTTCTTT.

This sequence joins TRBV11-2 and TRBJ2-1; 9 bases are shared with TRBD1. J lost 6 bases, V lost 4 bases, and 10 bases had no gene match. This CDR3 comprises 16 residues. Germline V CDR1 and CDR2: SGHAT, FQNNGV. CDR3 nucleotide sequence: TGTGCCAGCAGCTCACCCCGGACAGGGGTGGCCAATGAGCAGTTCTTC. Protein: CASSSPRTGVANEQFF.

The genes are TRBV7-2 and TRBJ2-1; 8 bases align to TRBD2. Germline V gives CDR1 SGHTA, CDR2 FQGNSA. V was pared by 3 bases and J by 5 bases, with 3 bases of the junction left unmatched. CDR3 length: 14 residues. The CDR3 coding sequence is TGTGCCAGCAGCTTCCGGCGGGGGGACAATGAGCAGTTCTTC. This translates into CASSFRRGDNEQFF.

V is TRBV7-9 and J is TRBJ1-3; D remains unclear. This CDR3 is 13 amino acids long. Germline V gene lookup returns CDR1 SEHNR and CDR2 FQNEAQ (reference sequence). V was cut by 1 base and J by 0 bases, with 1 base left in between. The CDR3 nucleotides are TGTGCCAGCAGCTTAGGCTCTGGAAACACCATATATTTT. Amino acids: CASSLGSGNTIYF.

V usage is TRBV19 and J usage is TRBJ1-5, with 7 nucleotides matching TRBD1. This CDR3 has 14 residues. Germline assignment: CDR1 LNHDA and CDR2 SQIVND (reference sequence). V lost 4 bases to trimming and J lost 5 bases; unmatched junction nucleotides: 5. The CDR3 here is CASSKGQNHQPQHF. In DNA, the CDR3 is TGTGCCAGTAGTAAGGGACAGAATCATCAGCCCCAGCATTTT.

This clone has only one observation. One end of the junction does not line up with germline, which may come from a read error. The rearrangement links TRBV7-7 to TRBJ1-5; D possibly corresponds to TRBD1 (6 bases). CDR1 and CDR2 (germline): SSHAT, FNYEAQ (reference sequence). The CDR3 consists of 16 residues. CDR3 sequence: CASSSDSGNRVWPQHF. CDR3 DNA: TGTGCTAGCAGCTCCGACAGCGGAAACAGGGTCTGGCCCCAGCATTTT.

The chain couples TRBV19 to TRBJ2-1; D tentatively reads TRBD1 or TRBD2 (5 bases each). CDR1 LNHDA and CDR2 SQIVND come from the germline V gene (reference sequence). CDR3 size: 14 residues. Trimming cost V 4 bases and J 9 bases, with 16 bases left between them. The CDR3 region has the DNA TGTGCCAGTAGTAGTGGGGGAAGGGTTATTGAGCAGTTCTTC. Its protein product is CASSSGGRVIEQFF.

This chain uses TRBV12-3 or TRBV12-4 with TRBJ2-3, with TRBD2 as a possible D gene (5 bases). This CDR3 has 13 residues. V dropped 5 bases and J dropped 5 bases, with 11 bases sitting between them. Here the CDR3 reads CASSPRDRDTQYF. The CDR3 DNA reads TGTGCCAGCAGTCCCCGGGATAGAGATACGCAGTATTTT.

This CDR3 reads CASSVSHRASGNTIYF. The CDR3 DNA reads TGTGCCAGCAGTGTGAGCCACAGAGCATCTGGAAACACCATATATTTT. This chain joins TRBV6-4 and TRBJ1-3; D is uncertain. CDR3 length: 16 residues. Trimming took off 4 bases at V and 1 base at J, with 14 bases between the two ends. Germline V CDR1 and CDR2: MRHNA, SNTAGT.